One and the same sample provided the 9 T cell receptor beta chains below, sequenced in a study of T cell repertoires in cytomegalovirus infection. In TCRdb, the reads were re-called with MiXCR into one record per CDR3 protein. In the table there are about 530,000 distinct CDR3 sequences, about 26% of which are singletons. The sequenced sample consisted of PBMCs. The receptors were sampled from a human donor in good health (CMV status not recorded). Some clones in this sample may be carry-over from other donors' samples.

The chain has TRBV12-3 or TRBV12-4 and TRBJ1-2; maybe TRBD1 (5 bases). The CDR3 has 16 residues. Trimming cost V 6 bases and J 5 bases, with 22 bases left between them. The CDR3 DNA reads TGTGCCAGCAGCCCTACCCCGCAGGGAGAAGTTTATGGCTACACCTTC. It is translated as CASSPTPQGEVYGYTF.

This clonotype was observed a handful of times. The chain recombines TRBV7-2 with TRBJ2-1; no firm D call. There are 15 residues in the CDR3. The V gene lost 2 bases and the J gene lost 5 bases, with 13 bases spanning the gap. The V gene's germline CDR1 is SGHTA and CDR2 FQGNSA. CDR3: CASSLMGNRHNEQFF. CDR3 in DNA: TGTGCCAGCAGCTTAATGGGGAACCGTCACAATGAGCAGTTCTTC.

The rearrangement links TRBV28 to TRBJ1-5; TRBD1 might be the D (5 bases). Per germline, CDR1 MDHEN and CDR2 SYDVKM. The CDR3 covers 15 residues. Trimming took 3 bases from V and 5 from J, leaving 14 bases between them. The chain's CDR3 is CASSLYTPGDQPQHF. The CDR3 DNA is TGTGCCAGCAGTTTGTACACCCCGGGGGATCAGCCCCAGCATTTT.

This clonotype was seen only a few times. V usage is TRBV7-2 and J usage is TRBJ1-2; no definite D call. Trimming took off 8 bases at V and 7 bases at J, with 11 bases between the two ends. The CDR3 loop spans 11 amino acids. Germline-derived CDR1 and CDR2 are SGHTA and FQGNSA. The CDR3, as DNA: TGTGCCAGCGCCAATGGAGTTGGCTACACCTTC. Amino acid sequence: CASANGVGYTF. Supplemented by reference TRBV7-2 and TRBJ1-2, the full variable domain reads GAGVSQSPSNKVTEKGKDVELRCDPISGHTALYWYRQSLGQGLEFLIYFQGNSAPDKSGLPSDRFSAERTGGSVSTLTIQRTQQEDSAVYLCASANGVGYTFGSGTRLTVV.

The chain joins TRBV20-1 to TRBJ1-5; D unclear. CDR3 length equals 14 residues. CDR1 and CDR2 (germline): DFQATT, SNEGSKA (reference sequence). Trimming left V 1 base short and J 3 bases short, with 10 bases between. CDR3 nucleotides: TGCAGTGCTAGAGGGGGAGGAAACAATCAGCCCCAGCATTTT. Protein sequence: CSARGGGNNQPQHF.

V gene TRBV28 combines with J gene TRBJ2-3; no clear D. There are 14 residues in the CDR3. V lost 8 bases to trimming and J lost 0 bases, with 12 bases between them. Germline values: CDR1 MDHEN, CDR2 SYDVKM. The CDR3 nucleotides read TGTGCCAGCCACCTAGGAGTCAGCACAGATACGCAGTATTTT. It codes for CASHLGVSTDTQYF.

The rearrangement joins TRBV7-3 to TRBJ2-2; D possibly corresponds to TRBD1 (5 bases). The CDR3 sequence is 15 residues long. The V end was cut by 5 bases, the J end by 2 bases, with 12 bases between. The V gene's germline CDR1 is SGHTA and CDR2 FQGTGA. The CDR3 loop is CASSPTELNTGELFF. The CDR3 nucleotides are TGTGCCAGCAGCCCGACAGAGCTAAACACCGGGGAGCTGTTTTTT.

J is TRBJ1-1 and V is TRBV20-1; D remains unclear. Trimming stripped 6 bases from V and 1 base from J, with 15 bases between. This CDR3 is 14 amino acids long. Looked up from germline, CDR1 is DFQATT and CDR2 is SNEGSKA (reference sequence). DNA for the CDR3: TGCAGTGCCCCTCGGGCGGTTTCGAACACTGAAGCTTTCTTT. Translation: CSAPRAVSNTEAFF.

The J gene is TRBJ2-5, the V gene TRBV7-6; D may be TRBD2 (6 bases). The germline gives CDR1 SGHVS, CDR2 FNYEAQ. The ends were cut back, 5 bases at V and 0 bases at J, with 10 bases in the middle. The CDR3 spans 14 residues. This CDR3 reads CASSPERDQETQYF. The CDR3 bases are TGTGCCAGCAGCCCAGAGCGGGACCAAGAGACCCAGTACTTC. Full variable domain (outside the CDR3, taken from reference TRBV7-6 and TRBJ2-5): GAGVSQSPRYKVTKRGQDVALRCDPISGHVSLYWYRQALGQGPEFLTYFNYEAQQDKSGLPNDRFSAERPEGSISTLTIQRTEQRDSAMYRCASSPERDQETQYFGPGTRLLVL.